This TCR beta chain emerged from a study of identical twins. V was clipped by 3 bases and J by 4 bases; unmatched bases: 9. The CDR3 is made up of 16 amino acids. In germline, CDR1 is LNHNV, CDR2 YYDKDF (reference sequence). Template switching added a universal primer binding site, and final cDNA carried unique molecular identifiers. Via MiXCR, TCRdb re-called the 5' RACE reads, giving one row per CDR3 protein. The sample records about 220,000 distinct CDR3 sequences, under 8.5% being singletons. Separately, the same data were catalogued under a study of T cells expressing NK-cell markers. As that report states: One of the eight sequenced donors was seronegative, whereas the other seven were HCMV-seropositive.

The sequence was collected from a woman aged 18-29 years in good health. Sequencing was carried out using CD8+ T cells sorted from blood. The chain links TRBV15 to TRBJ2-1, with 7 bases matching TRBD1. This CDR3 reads CATSRETGALYNEQFF. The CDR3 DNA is TGTGCCACCAGCAGGGAAACAGGGGCACTGTACAATGAGCAGTTCTTC.